Included here is one T cell receptor beta chain sequence, with context. Assay: immunoSEQ multiplex PCR; the TCRdb copy retains only in-frame clones and omits some. The sample holds about 230,000 clones, roughly 84% seen once. The record originates from a study of blood T cell repertoires in COVID-19. Background on the study: The origin of the acute and convalescent COVID-19 samples was the United States, Italy and Spain.

The CDR3 runs 15 residues. Germline CDR1 SGHNT, CDR2 YYREEE (reference sequence). Trimming took off 4 bases at V and 5 bases at J, with 19 bases between the two ends. The chain has TRBV5-4 and TRBJ2-7, with D perhaps matching TRBD2 (6 bases). Sequenced input: peripheral blood. The origin of this receptor is a woman in her forties or fifties with acute or convalescent COVID-19. This chain's CDR3 is CASSLRLGGSHEQYF. In nucleotides, the CDR3 is TGTGCCAGCAGCCTTAGGTTGGGAGGATCACACGAGCAGTACTTC.